A selection of T cell receptor beta chains follows, all from one sample in a study of T cell repertoires in cytomegalovirus infection. TCRdb independently ran MiXCR on the reads; one entry per CDR3 protein. The repertoire includes about 300,000 distinct CDR3 sequences, around 10% of them detected once, and approximately 2.3% sits in the top ten. The sample taken for sequencing was PBMCs. The source is a human donor in good health (CMV status not recorded). Some clones in this sample may be carry-over from other donors' samples. Both conserved end residues are trimmed from each CDR3. A D gene is named only where the DNA matches it firmly. Clone size is not always given. Where it is, it says once, few, many or a class for expanded clones.

TRBD2 | many | TRBJ2-1 | TRBV4-2 | 14 | ASSLSFSGGGNEQF
TRBD2 | many | TRBJ2-1 | TRBV7-2 | 13 | ASSPQRGGYNEQF
TRBD1 | many | TRBJ2-3 | TRBV29-1 | 12 | SAGTGGTTDTQY
- | few | TRBJ1-3 | TRBV28 | 12 | ASKDQPAGNTIY
TRBD2 | many | TRBJ2-2 | TRBV7-7 | 15 | ASSSHSGGGYTGELF
TRBD1 | many | TRBJ2-1 | TRBV7-9 | 13 | ASSHGTDGYNEQF
TRBD1 | many | TRBJ2-2 | TRBV28 | 15 | ASSLRQGIRGTGELF
- | - | TRBJ1-6 | TRBV2 | 13 | ASSEVGTYNSPLH
- | - | TRBJ2-7 | TRBV20-1 | 10 | SARATWSEQY
- | many | TRBJ2-3 | TRBV29-1 | 12 | SDRGGRSTDTQY
- | - | TRBJ2-7 | TRBV6-2/TRBV6-3 | 12 | ASSPTGRNYEQY
- | many | TRBJ2-6 | TRBV7-6 | 14 | ASSLEGGTGANVLT
- | many | TRBJ2-3 | TRBV29-1 | 10 | SVQGHTDTQY
TRBD2 | few | TRBJ2-3 | TRBV10-3 | 13 | AISEGTSMADTQY
- | many | TRBJ2-5 | TRBV28 | 10 | ASSPGRETQY
TRBD2 | few | TRBJ2-1 | TRBV18 | 12 | ASSAGTTRNEQF
- | many | TRBJ2-5 | TRBV15 | 13 | ATSRDRDHQETQY
- | many | TRBJ1-1 | TRBV20-1 | 15 | SARDVLRRRGITEAF
- | few | TRBJ1-2 | TRBV7-3 | 11 | ASSSAQGNGYT
TRBD1 | many | TRBJ1-5 | TRBV6-5 | 11 | ASRGQGNQPQH
- | many | TRBJ2-5 | TRBV7-9 | 13 | ASSLSTAGQETQY
TRBD1 | many | TRBJ1-2 | TRBV7-2 | 12 | ASSLGQGIYGYT
- | - | TRBJ1-5 | TRBV20-1 | 14 | SAREARQGSYQPQH
TRBD1 | many | TRBJ2-7 | TRBV11-2 | 13 | ASTEVAGQAYEQY
TRBD1 | many | TRBJ1-1 | TRBV28 | 12 | ASRLSRGHTEAF
- | many | TRBJ2-5 | TRBV6-2/TRBV6-3 | 11 | ASSTGPRKTQY
TRBD1 | - | TRBJ2-3 | TRBV20-1 | 12 | SAQTGLLRDTQY
- | - | TRBJ1-5 | TRBV6-6 | 16 | ASSYFIRANEANQPQH
TRBD2 | many | TRBJ2-5 | TRBV7-9 | 14 | ASSPFAGGGRETQY
TRBD2 | - | TRBJ2-1 | TRBV19 | 15 | ASSIRPAGGPIYEQF
TRBD1 | many | TRBJ2-5 | TRBV7-6 | 13 | ASSQGTGGGETQY
- | many | TRBJ2-2 | TRBV7-9 | 14 | ASSSALRQGTGELF
TRBD1 | many | TRBJ2-2 | TRBV12-3/TRBV12-4 | 16 | ASSYPGFFSGGTGELF
- | few | TRBJ1-5 | TRBV2 | 13 | ASSSDLYSNQPQH
TRBD1 | many | TRBJ1-5 | TRBV5-1 | 12 | ASSLGTGRQPQH
- | many | TRBJ2-7 | TRBV6-6 | 15 | ASSYSSAAPPPYEQY
- | many | TRBJ2-3 | TRBV5-1 | 12 | ASSLFGTTDTQY
- | few | TRBJ1-4 | TRBV13 | 15 | ASSLGQEGVYHEKLF
- | many | TRBJ1-1 | TRBV7-8 | 13 | ASSPLRTPNTEAF
TRBD1 | many | TRBJ1-5 | TRBV19 | 12 | ATWKGAGNQPQH
TRBD1 | many | TRBJ2-5 | TRBV7-8 | 14 | ASSSLATDREETQY
- | many | TRBJ1-5 | TRBV28 | 14 | ASSLEQGGRNQPQH
TRBD1 | many | TRBJ1-3 | TRBV20-1 | 14 | SASTPTGGFGNTIY
- | few | TRBJ2-7 | TRBV29-1 | 11 | SVGVQNSYEQY
- | - | TRBJ2-1 | TRBV20-1 | 12 | SARQDPAAYEQF
- | many | TRBJ2-5 | TRBV20-1 | 10 | SARDGKETQY
TRBD2 | few | TRBJ2-1 | TRBV7-9 | 14 | ASSLASGGGYNEQF
- | many | TRBJ2-5 | TRBV4-1 | 13 | ASSPSEIRRETQY
TRBD1 | few | TRBJ1-2 | TRBV5-4 | 13 | ASSSGTANNYGYT
- | - | TRBJ1-2 | TRBV27 | 11 | ASSFGERTGYT
TRBD2 | few | TRBJ2-1 | TRBV7-3 | 15 | ASSRHSTGGSYNEQF
TRBD1 | - | TRBJ2-1 | TRBV6-5 | 14 | ASRTIRAGGRNEQF
- | many | TRBJ2-3 | TRBV7-2 | 12 | ASSLSGGTDTQY
- | - | TRBJ2-7 | TRBV20-1 | 13 | SAKPGTSAGYEQY
TRBD1 | many | TRBJ2-4 | TRBV6-1 | 13 | ASRPPGTGTYIQY
TRBD1 | few | TRBJ2-2 | TRBV18 | 16 | ASSPWTGELVDTGELF
- | many | TRBJ1-5 | TRBV12-3/TRBV12-4 | 10 | ASSVANQPQH
TRBD1 | few | TRBJ2-7 | TRBV5-1 | 13 | ASSAPTGVMSEQY
- | - | TRBJ1-2 | TRBV28 | 13 | ASMGTQVANYGYT
- | - | TRBJ2-3 | TRBV7-8 | 13 | ASSFDRGSTDTQY